The T cell receptor beta chain under discussion was sequenced for a study of T cells in Graves' hyperthyroidism and ophthalmopathy. Study results and caveats: Blood held most thyroid clonotypes expanded above 0.001 frequency.

This CDR3 is built from 12 residues. Trimming took 11 bases from V and 0 from J, leaving 10 bases between them. Germline loops: CDR1 LNHDA, CDR2 SQIVND (reference sequence). As for this clonotype: Its specificity is not known.

Authors of the study amplified TCR beta CDR3 regions from RNA transcripts. The HTBI primer set served for first-round RT-PCR of the TCR CDR3. TCRdb re-derived calls from the multiplex PCR reads in MiXCR, one entry per CDR3 protein. Among about 570,000 distinct CDR3 sequences, more than 45% were seen once, and the ten largest hold about 20%. Sequenced material: peripheral blood or thyroid tissue (not recorded which). The chain has TRBV19 and TRBJ1-1, with no clear D. The TCR sequence derives from an adult woman with Graves' disease, either hyperthyroidism or ophthalmopathy (not recorded which). The CDR3 spells CAWSDLNTEAFF. As DNA, the CDR3 is TGTGCCTGGAGTGACTTGAACACTGAAGCTTTCTTT.